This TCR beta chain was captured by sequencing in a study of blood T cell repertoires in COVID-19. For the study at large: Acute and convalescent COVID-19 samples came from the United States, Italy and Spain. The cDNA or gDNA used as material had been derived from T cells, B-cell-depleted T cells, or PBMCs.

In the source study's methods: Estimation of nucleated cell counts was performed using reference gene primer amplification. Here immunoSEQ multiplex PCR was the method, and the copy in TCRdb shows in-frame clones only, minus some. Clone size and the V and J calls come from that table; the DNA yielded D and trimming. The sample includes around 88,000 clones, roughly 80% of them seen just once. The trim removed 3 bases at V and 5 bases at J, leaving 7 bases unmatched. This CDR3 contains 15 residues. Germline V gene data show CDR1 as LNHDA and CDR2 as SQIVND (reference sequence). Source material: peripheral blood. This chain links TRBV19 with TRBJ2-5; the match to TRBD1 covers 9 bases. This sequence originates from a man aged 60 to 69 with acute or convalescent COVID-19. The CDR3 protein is CASSITGTGMETQYF. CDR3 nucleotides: TGTGCCAGTAGTATCACCGGGACAGGGATGGAGACCCAGTACTTC.